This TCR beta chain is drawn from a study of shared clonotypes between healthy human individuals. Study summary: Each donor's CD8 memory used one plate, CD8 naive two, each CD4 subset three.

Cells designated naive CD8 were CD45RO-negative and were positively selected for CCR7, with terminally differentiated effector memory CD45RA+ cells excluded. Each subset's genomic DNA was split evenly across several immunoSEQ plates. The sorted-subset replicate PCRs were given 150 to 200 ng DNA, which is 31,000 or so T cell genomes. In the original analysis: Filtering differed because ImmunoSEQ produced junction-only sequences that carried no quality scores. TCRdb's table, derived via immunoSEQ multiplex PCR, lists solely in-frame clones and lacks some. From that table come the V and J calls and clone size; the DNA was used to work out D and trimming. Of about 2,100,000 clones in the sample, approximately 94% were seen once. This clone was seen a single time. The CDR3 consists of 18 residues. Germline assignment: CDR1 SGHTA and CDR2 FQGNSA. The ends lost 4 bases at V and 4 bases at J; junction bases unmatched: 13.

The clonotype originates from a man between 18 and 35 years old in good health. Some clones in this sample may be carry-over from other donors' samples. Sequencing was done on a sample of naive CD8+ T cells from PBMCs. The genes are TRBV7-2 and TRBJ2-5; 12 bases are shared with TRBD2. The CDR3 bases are TGTGCCAGCAGCTCCTGGACTAGCGGGGATCCCGGAAGAGAGACCCAGTACTTC. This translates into CASSSWTSGDPGRETQYF.